This T cell receptor (beta chain) was captured in a study of cytomegalovirus exposure and HLA in healthy donors. General study points: Within a later analysis, the majority of CMV-associated TCR beta chains appeared HLA-restricted.

The primer mix had 60 Vbeta and 13 Jbeta primers. Produced via immunoSEQ multiplex PCR; TCRdb's table is partial and in-frame only. This table has 250,000 to 350,000 clones, just over 85% appearing once. About this clone itself: Its target is unknown.

Germline V lookup: CDR1 LGHNA, CDR2 YSLEER. The CDR3 runs 13 residues. With 4 bases clipped from V and 5 bases from J, the junction kept 2 bases outside the gene matches. The rearrangement uses TRBV4-3 and TRBJ2-5; 9 positions agree with TRBD1. This TCR derives from a man aged 40-49 years in good health and CMV-seropositive. The sample consisted of PBMCs. Here the CDR3 reads CASSRDRDETQYF. CDR3 sequence (DNA): TGCGCCAGCAGCCGGGACAGGGACGAGACCCAGTACTTC.